This T cell receptor (beta chain) was profiled in a study of early T cells in non-severe SARS-CoV-2 infection. Study details: Sequencing input comprised bulk RNA from unsorted whole blood; chain pairing was not available. Study-level results: Comparison of clonotypes with VDJdb favored anti-spike CD8 responses while missing private and CD4 specificities.

The TCR library protocol attached unique molecular identifiers to the individual cDNA molecules. From the 5' RACE reads, TCRdb called clonotypes with MiXCR, one entry per CDR3 protein. The sample yields just under 65,000 distinct CDR3 sequences, about 10% seen once. CDR1 SGHTA and CDR2 FQGTGA come from the germline V gene. The CDR3 runs 13 residues. V lost 6 bases and J 8 bases, leaving 16 bases between the germline ends. As regards this clonotype: Antigen unknown.

This receptor was identified in an adult who was a healthcare worker with PCR-confirmed SARS-CoV-2 infection or an uninfected control (not recorded which). This material consisted of whole blood, taken at baseline. The chain recombines TRBV7-3 with TRBJ1-2; D uncertain. CDR3: CASSPAERGGYTF. DNA for the CDR3: TGTGCCAGCAGTCCCGCAGAACGAGGAGGCTACACCTTC. Full variable domain (outside the CDR3, taken from reference TRBV7-3 and TRBJ1-2): GAGVSQTPSNKVTEKGKYVELRCDPISGHTALYWYRQSLGQGPEFLIYFQGTGAADDSGLPNDRFFAVRPEGSVSTLKIQRTERGDSAVYLCASSPAERGGYTFGSGTRLTVV.